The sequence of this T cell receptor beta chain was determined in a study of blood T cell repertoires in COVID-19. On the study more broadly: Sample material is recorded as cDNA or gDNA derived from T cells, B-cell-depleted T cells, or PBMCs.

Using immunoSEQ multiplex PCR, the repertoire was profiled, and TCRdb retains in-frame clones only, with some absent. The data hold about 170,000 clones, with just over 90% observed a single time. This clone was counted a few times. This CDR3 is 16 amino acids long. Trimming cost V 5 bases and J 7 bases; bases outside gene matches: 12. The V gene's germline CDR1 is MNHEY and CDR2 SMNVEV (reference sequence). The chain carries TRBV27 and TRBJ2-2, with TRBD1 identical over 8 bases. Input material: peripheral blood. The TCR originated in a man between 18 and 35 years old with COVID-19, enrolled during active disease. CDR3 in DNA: TGTGCCAGCAGTAGTCCCCTCAGGGGGCAGAGCGGGGAGCTGTTTTTT. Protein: CASSSPLRGQSGELFF.